A selection of T cell receptor beta chains follows, all from one sample in a study of blood T cell repertoires in COVID-19. The assay was immunoSEQ multiplex PCR, and TCRdb's table has in-frame clones only and misses some. Of some 350,000 clones in the sample, about 93% were seen once. Sequences were obtained from peripheral blood. The receptors here all came from a young woman who had recovered from COVID-19. CDR3s include the opening cysteine and the closing phenylalanine or tryptophan. Each record gives: J gene, V gene, CDR3 protein.

J: TRBJ2-5
V: TRBV30
CDR3: CARMGGRGIHETQYF

J: TRBJ2-1
V: TRBV4-3
CDR3: CASSQSGIENEQFF

J: TRBJ1-5
V: TRBV6-2/TRBV6-3
CDR3: CASSYQGARQPQHF

J: TRBJ2-1
V: TRBV2
CDR3: CASIPGTPRTYNEQFF

J: TRBJ1-2
V: TRBV29-1
CDR3: CSVEVRDRGREAYGYTF

J: TRBJ1-3
V: TRBV29-1
CDR3: CSAVRGGSGNTIYF

J: TRBJ1-4
V: TRBV5-8
CDR3: CASSFGQTGGREKLFF

J: TRBJ2-5
V: TRBV20-1
CDR3: CSASRREGQVETQYF

J: TRBJ2-1
V: TRBV29-1
CDR3: CSGRGSGSSGEQFF

J: TRBJ2-3
V: TRBV6-5
CDR3: CASSNRGISTDTQYF

J: TRBJ1-2
V: TRBV19
CDR3: CASRQGQYYGYTF

J: TRBJ2-3
V: TRBV19
CDR3: CASSNPGVRGTDTQYF

J: TRBJ2-1
V: TRBV27
CDR3: CASSLSPSSGSYNEQFF

J: TRBJ1-5
V: TRBV15
CDR3: CATSRPGQGVAPNQPQHF

J: TRBJ2-5
V: TRBV5-6
CDR3: CASSSLATSRETQYF

J: TRBJ2-2
V: TRBV24-1
CDR3: CATSDSTARGTGELFF

J: TRBJ2-5
V: TRBV19
CDR3: CASSPRHLQETQYF

J: TRBJ2-1
V: TRBV24-1
CDR3: CATSDLREAYNEQFF

J: TRBJ2-3
V: TRBV6-2/TRBV6-3
CDR3: CASSTGGPDTQYF

J: TRBJ2-2
V: TRBV24-1
CDR3: CATSEHRDTGELFF

J: TRBJ2-1
V: TRBV6-5
CDR3: CASSYGGSGNEQFF

J: TRBJ2-1
V: TRBV4-3
CDR3: CASSQEGELAGGEQFF

J: TRBJ2-4
V: TRBV12-5
CDR3: CASGPQGSHIQYF

J: TRBJ2-1
V: TRBV24-1
CDR3: CATSDFWREGPLSYNEQFF

J: TRBJ1-3
V: TRBV15
CDR3: CATNERNTIYF

J: TRBJ1-1
V: TRBV27
CDR3: CASSWGQGGTEAFF

J: TRBJ2-1
V: TRBV7-2
CDR3: CASRAGGYNEQFF

J: TRBJ2-2
V: TRBV9
CDR3: CASSVDRPTGELFF

J: TRBJ2-2
V: TRBV18
CDR3: CASSPWMGPGELFF

J: TRBJ2-5
V: TRBV7-2
CDR3: CASSRTSGQETQYF

J: TRBJ2-1
V: TRBV24-1
CDR3: CATSAQLATDEQFF

J: TRBJ2-3
V: TRBV6-2/TRBV6-3
CDR3: CASSWETTMSTDTQYF

J: TRBJ2-4
V: TRBV7-2
CDR3: CASSLTSGRWYF

J: TRBJ2-1
V: TRBV19
CDR3: CASSMFPSGSIYNEQFF

J: TRBJ2-5
V: TRBV27
CDR3: CASSKDRGVGTQYF

J: TRBJ1-5
V: TRBV27
CDR3: CASSFSQGRGPHHF

J: TRBJ1-5
V: TRBV15
CDR3: CATSRDSGGNQPQHF

J: TRBJ2-1
V: TRBV5-1
CDR3: CASSRDYFYNEQFF

J: TRBJ1-1
V: TRBV6-5
CDR3: CASSSPTGRTEAFF

J: TRBJ1-1
V: TRBV5-6
CDR3: CASSLFRGTEAFF

J: TRBJ2-3
V: TRBV5-1
CDR3: CASSLAGQGVVDTQYF

J: TRBJ2-1
V: TRBV7-9
CDR3: CALSSDRYNEQFF

J: TRBJ1-2
V: TRBV7-2
CDR3: CASSFARIANYGYTF

J: TRBJ1-1
V: TRBV7-9
CDR3: CASSLGSQGNTEAFF

J: TRBJ2-3
V: TRBV7-9
CDR3: CASSLGRAGVRTDTQYF

J: TRBJ1-3
V: TRBV3-1/TRBV3-2
CDR3: CASSQAGALDTIYF

J: TRBJ1-6
V: TRBV5-1
CDR3: CASSGYLRSGRSPLHF

J: TRBJ1-1
V: TRBV20-1
CDR3: CSASWEGSGWDTEAFF

J: TRBJ1-1
V: TRBV12-3/TRBV12-4
CDR3: CASSITGYTEAFF

J: TRBJ2-1
V: TRBV10-3
CDR3: CAISESRREVVNEQFF

J: TRBJ1-6
V: TRBV7-9
CDR3: CASSDGTVNSPLHF

J: TRBJ1-6
V: TRBV27
CDR3: CASSLEGAGSPLHF